The clone carrying this T cell receptor beta chain was detected only a few times. Its matching antigen is unknown. TCRdb re-derived calls from the reads in MiXCR, one entry per CDR3 protein. Counted here are around 800,000 distinct CDR3 sequences, about 31% occurring once; the ten biggest clones make up 9.5% to 15%. This entry is derived from a study of T cell repertoires in cytomegalovirus infection. Study information: Well-studied HLA-B-restricted epitopes and recently identified HLA-C-restricted epitopes of CMV were both used in the study. Shared public TCR beta signatures pointed to both CMV infection and a matching HLA type. Whole-study results and caveats: Cumulative public TCR beta family frequency identified carriers of CMV plus the relevant HLA. HLA-C-restricted CMV-specific TCR beta clonotypes prevailed in the ex vivo response.

The CDR3 loop spans 11 amino acids. The ends were cut back, 8 bases at V and 2 bases at J, with 6 bases in the middle. Germline V gene lookup returns CDR1 MNHEY and CDR2 SMNVEV (reference sequence). This clonotype was sampled from a human donor in good health (CMV status not recorded). Some clones in this sample may be carry-over from other donors' samples. Sequencing was performed on cultured CD8+ T cells from PBMCs, taken from culture after CMV antigen stimulation. The rearrangement links TRBV27 to TRBJ2-5; D remains unclear. The CDR3 sequence is CASAWQETQYF. The DNA of the CDR3 is TGTGCCAGCGCTTGGCAAGAGACCCAGTACTTC.